The clone carrying this T cell receptor beta chain was detected ten times or more. The antigen remains unidentified. This sample is drawn from a study of T cell repertoires in cytomegalovirus infection. For the study at large: TCR beta signatures that were public indicated CMV infection and matching HLA type.

The V segment lost 8 bases and the J segment 6 bases; nucleotides outside the gene matches: 13. From germline, CDR1 is MNHNS and CDR2 SASEGT. This CDR3 region has 15 residues. Study conclusions and caveats: Carriers of CMV and the relevant HLA type were discriminated by public TCR beta frequency.

TCRdb analysed the reads with MiXCR anew, one entry per CDR3 protein. The sample has hundreds of thousands of distinct CDR3 sequences, 25% to 30% seen once. This clonotype originated in a human donor in good health (CMV status not recorded). Some clones in this sample may be carry-over from other donors' samples. This sequence joins TRBV6-1 and TRBJ2-3; TRBD1 matches at 8 bases. The sample in question was cultured PBMCs, obtained from culture after CMV antigen stimulation. The CDR3 reads CASLNGQGKLDTQYF. Written as DNA, the CDR3 is TGTGCCAGCTTGAATGGACAGGGAAAATTGGATACGCAGTATTTT.